This T cell receptor beta chain was sequenced for a study of T cells in Graves' hyperthyroidism and ophthalmopathy. Study as a whole: Pretreatment peripheral blood was obtained at initial diagnosis. General study results and limits: Ophthalmopathy was predicted by the model a median of 6.5 months ahead of onset.

Researchers took RNA transcripts and amplified the TCR beta CDR3 regions from them. HTBI primers were employed in a first-round RT-PCR of the TCR CDR3. MiXCR was run by TCRdb on the multiplex PCR reads, yielding one entry per CDR3 protein. The table lists under 450,000 distinct CDR3 sequences, around 14% of them singletons. At least ten counts were recorded for this clonotype. The target antigen is unknown. Hyperthyroidism had been newly diagnosed in patients aged 18 to 65, and its duration was under 2 months. The TCR comes from a woman aged 18-35 years with Graves' hyperthyroidism. The sample consisted of blood.

CDR3 region: CASSLFRTSGGPETQYF. Written as DNA, the CDR3 is TGTGCCAGCAGTTTATTTAGGACTAGCGGGGGGCCAGAGACCCAGTACTTC. The rearrangement links TRBV28 to TRBJ2-5; 14 bases fit TRBD2. The CDR3 has 17 residues. J lost 4 bases, V lost 1 base, and 5 bases had no gene match. CDR1 is MDHEN, CDR2 SYDVKM, per germline.